Below are 8 T cell receptor beta chains sequenced from a single sample in a study of sequential checkpoint blockade in melanoma. Clones were read by immunoSEQ multiplex PCR, and TCRdb kept only the in-frame ones, dropping some. The table records about 20,000 clones, over 65% of them present only once. Treatment in this sample: randomized to nivolumab then ipilimumab (arm A) or the reverse (arm B). Source: tumor tissue (inferred from file names), taken from a patient given nivolumab and ipilimumab in sequence. The receptors derive from a human donor with melanoma.

This chain uses TRBV6-8 with TRBJ2-7; TRBD2 is a possible D gene (6 bases). V shed 5 bases and J shed 11 bases, with 19 bases lying between them. Germline CDR1 is MNHGY and CDR2 is SAAAGT. The CDR3 contains 13 residues. CDR3 residues: CASSEVSRDSEYF. CDR3 DNA sequence: TGTGCCAGCAGTGAGGTGAGCCGGGACTCGGAGTACTTC.

The rearrangement links TRBV7-6 to TRBJ1-5; D possibly corresponds to TRBD1 (5 bases). The CDR3 has 14 residues. Germline values: CDR1 SGHVS, CDR2 FNYEAQ. Deletions cut 5 bases from V and 7 bases from J, with 15 bases between. The CDR3 region is CASSRGGVGQPQHF. In DNA form, the CDR3 reads TGTGCCAGCAGCCGGGGGGGGGTTGGACAGCCCCAGCATTTT.

This rearrangement joins TRBV6-8 to TRBJ2-7; D is tentatively TRBD1 or TRBD2 (5 bases each). The CDR3 loop spans 14 amino acids. Between the trimmed V and J ends, which lost 7 bases and 7 bases, there was a span of 20 bases. The germline gives CDR1 MNHGY, CDR2 SAAAGT. CDR3 in amino acids: CASTQRGGREEQYF. CDR3 DNA sequence: TGTGCCAGCACTCAGAGGGGTGGGAGAGAAGAGCAGTACTTC.

The V call is TRBV7-4, the J call TRBJ1-2; D remains unclear. Trimming took 4 bases from V and 0 from J, leaving 6 bases between them. Germline CDR1 and CDR2: SGHVT and SQSDAQ. This CDR3 region has 13 residues. The CDR3, as DNA: TGTGCCAGCAGCTCGTCGACTAACTATGGCTACACCTTC. Protein product: CASSSSTNYGYTF.

This clone has a single count. The chain employs TRBV6-1 and TRBJ1-4; TRBD1 might be the D (5 bases). The germline CDR1 and CDR2 sequences are MNHNS and SASEGT. This CDR3 is built from 16 residues. V lost 0 bases, J lost 8 bases, and 16 bases lay in between. CDR3 DNA sequence: TGTGCCAGCAGTGAAGCGCGACGGCAGGGTCAGGAAAAACTGTTTTTT. Its protein is CASSEARRQGQEKLFF.

The CDR3 nucleotides read TGTGCCAGTTCTTCCGGGACAGGGGGCTACAATGAGCAGTTCTTC. It specifies CASSSGTGGYNEQFF. This sequence joins TRBV18 and TRBJ2-1, with 11 bases that match TRBD1. V shed 9 bases, J shed 3 bases, and the junction held 7 bases outside the gene matches. The CDR3 totals 15 residues. Germline V gene lookup returns CDR1 KGHSH and CDR2 LQKENI. Together with reference TRBV18 and TRBJ2-1, the CDR3 gives the full variable domain: NAGVMQNPRHLVRRRGQEARLRCSPMKGHSHVYWYRQLPEEGLKFMVYLQKENIIDESGMPKERFSAEFPKEGPSILRIQQVVRGDSAAYFCASSSGTGGYNEQFFGPGTRLTVL.

J is TRBJ2-1 and V is TRBV19; the D gene is possibly TRBD2 (6 bases). The germline CDR1 and CDR2 sequences are LNHDA and SQIVND (reference sequence). With 4 bases removed from V and 4 bases from J, the gap between germline ends came to 8 bases. The CDR3 runs to 13 residues. CDR3 nucleotide sequence: TGTGCCAGTAGTACTAGCGTTTACAATGAGCAGTTCTTC. It specifies CASSTSVYNEQFF.

The chain employs TRBV29-1 and TRBJ2-1, with 7 bases aligning to TRBD2. V gave up 1 base and J gave up 1 base; unmatched junction bases: 4. The CDR3 extends over 15 amino acids. Per the germline V gene, CDR1 is SQVTM and CDR2 is ANQGSEA. The CDR3 DNA sequence: TGCAGCGTTGAAGGGCGGGAGCCATCCTACAATGAGCAGTTCTTC. It is translated as CSVEGREPSYNEQFF.